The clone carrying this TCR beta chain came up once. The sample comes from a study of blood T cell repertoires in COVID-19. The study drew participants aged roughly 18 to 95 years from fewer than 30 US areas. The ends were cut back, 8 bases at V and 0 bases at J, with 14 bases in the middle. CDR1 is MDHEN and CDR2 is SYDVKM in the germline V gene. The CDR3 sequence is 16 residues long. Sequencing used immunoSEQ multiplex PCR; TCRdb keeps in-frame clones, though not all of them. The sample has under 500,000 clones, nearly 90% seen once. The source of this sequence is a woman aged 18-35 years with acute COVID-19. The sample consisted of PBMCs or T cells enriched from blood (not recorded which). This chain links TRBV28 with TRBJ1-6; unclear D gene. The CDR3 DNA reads TGTGCCAGCTCTTTTTCGGGGAGCTCCTATAATTCACCCCTCCACTTT. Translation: CASSFSGSSYNSPLHF.